The clone carrying this T cell receptor beta chain has a count of ten or more. The data are from a study of T cells in Graves' hyperthyroidism and ophthalmopathy. Germline CDR1 SGHTA, CDR2 FQGTGA. V was clipped by 4 bases and J by 5 bases, with 16 bases between them. This CDR3 region has 15 residues. The TCR beta CDR3 regions underwent amplification using RNA transcripts as the source. HTBI primers were used for first-round RT-PCR of the TCR CDR3. TCRdb re-analysed the multiplex PCR reads in MiXCR, keeping a single row per CDR3 protein. The table records around 250,000 distinct CDR3 sequences, over 15% of them present only once.

The source material was blood. The V call is TRBV7-3, the J call TRBJ2-3; D possibly corresponds to TRBD1 (5 bases). This TCR derives from a woman aged 18-29 years with Graves' ophthalmopathy. CDR3: CASSSPQQGKDTQYF. CDR3 sequence (DNA): TGTGCCAGCAGCTCCCCCCAGCAGGGTAAAGATACGCAGTATTTT. The variable domain in full, with the rest retrieved from reference TRBV7-3 and TRBJ2-3, is GAGVSQTPSNKVTEKGKYVELRCDPISGHTALYWYRQSLGQGPEFLIYFQGTGAADDSGLPNDRFFAVRPEGSVSTLKIQRTERGDSAVYLCASSSPQQGKDTQYFGPGTRLTVL.